Following are 17 T cell receptor beta chains from one sample sequenced in a study of neoadjuvant nivolumab and ipilimumab in lung cancer. Sequencing used immunoSEQ multiplex PCR; TCRdb keeps in-frame clones, though not all of them. The table includes tens of thousands of clones, about 81% detected once. Source: tumor tissue, taken after neoadjuvant nivolumab, alone or with ipilimumab, at or shortly before surgery. Receptor source: an adult with non-small cell lung cancer.

The chain couples TRBV7-9 to TRBJ2-2; D not resolved. From germline, CDR1 is SEHNR and CDR2 FQNEAQ (reference sequence). The V and J ends lost 11 bases and 0 bases respectively, with 13 bases between them. The CDR3 consists of 14 residues. The DNA for the CDR3 is TGTGCCGAGACAAGCCGCGCGAACACCGGGGAGCTGTTTTTT. It yields the protein CAETSRANTGELFF.

This clone was seen only once. The chain is built from TRBV30 and TRBJ2-2, with no clear D. There are 15 residues in the CDR3. CDR1 and CDR2 from the germline V gene are GTSNPN and SVGIG (reference sequence). Trimming shortened V by 2 bases and J by 10 bases, and 20 bases separated the two germline ends. CDR3: CAWSSPVAPDEELFF. The CDR3 DNA follows: TGTGCCTGGAGTTCACCCGTGGCGCCGGACGAGGAGCTGTTTTTT.

V usage is TRBV5-1 and J usage is TRBJ2-7; D not resolved. This CDR3 region has 12 residues. V lost 4 bases, J lost 0 bases, and 5 bases lay in between. Germline-derived CDR1 and CDR2 are SGHRS and YFSETQ. CDR3 region: CASSESSYEQYF. In nucleotides, the CDR3 is TGCGCCAGCAGCGAGAGCTCCTACGAGCAGTACTTC.

This clone was seen only once. In the same sample, other DNA sequences code for this CDR3. The chain has TRBV18 and TRBJ1-2; 9 nucleotides line up with TRBD1. The CDR3 covers 13 residues. Germline V gene lookup returns CDR1 KGHSH and CDR2 LQKENI. Germline trimming cut 3 bases from V and 8 bases from J; bases unmatched to any gene: 4. CDR3 bases: TGTGCCAGCTCACCCAGACAGGGGGAAGGCTACACCTTC. It translates to CASSPRQGEGYTF.

This sequence joins TRBV5-4 and TRBJ1-1, with a tentative D call TRBD1 (6 bases). Between the trimmed V and J ends, which lost 0 bases and 0 bases, there was a span of 15 bases. Per germline, CDR1 SGHNT and CDR2 YYREEE (reference sequence). This CDR3 spans 17 amino acids. The CDR3: CASSLGGNRAMNTEAFF. The DNA of the CDR3 is TGTGCCAGCAGCTTGGGGGGGAACAGGGCAATGAACACTGAAGCTTTCTTT.

V usage is TRBV11-3 and J usage is TRBJ1-1; D ambiguous. The V gene lost 1 base and the J gene lost 0 bases, with 6 bases spanning the gap. This CDR3 is 14 amino acids long. Germline CDR1 reads SGHNT; CDR2 reads YENEEA. The CDR3 loop is CASSLGRMNTEAFF. CDR3 bases: TGTGCCAGCAGCTTAGGTCGTATGAACACTGAAGCTTTCTTT.

The V call is TRBV20-1, the J call TRBJ2-7; D gene unclear. V lost 3 bases, J lost 3 bases, and 6 bases lay in between. CDR1 DFQATT and CDR2 SNEGSKA come from the germline V gene (reference sequence). The CDR3 is made up of 11 amino acids. As DNA, the CDR3 is TGCAGTGCTAGCGCAATCTACGAGCAGTACTTC. Translating it yields CSASAIYEQYF.

This chain joins TRBV7-3 and TRBJ2-2; TRBD2 matches at 14 bases. Germline V gene sequence: CDR1 SGHTA, CDR2 FQGTGA. V gave up 5 bases and J gave up 6 bases; unmatched junction bases: 8. This CDR3 spans 17 amino acids. This CDR3 reads CASSPMTSGRAAGELFF. The DNA of the CDR3 is TGTGCCAGCAGCCCGATGACTAGCGGGAGGGCCGCCGGGGAGCTGTTTTTT.

V gene TRBV18 combines with J gene TRBJ1-4; D is ambiguous. The CDR3 length is 13 residues. Looked up from germline, CDR1 is KGHSH and CDR2 is LQKENI. Trimming pared 3 bases from V and 8 bases from J, leaving 10 bases between. The CDR3 DNA reads as TGTGCCAGCTCACCGGAGGTCCGCGAAAAACTGTTTTTT. Its translation: CASSPEVREKLFF.

This chain links TRBV10-3 with TRBJ2-7; 8 positions agree with TRBD1. Unmatched junction bases numbered 3, after V lost 0 bases and J lost 5 bases. The CDR3 sequence is 14 residues long. Germline assignment: CDR1 ENHRY and CDR2 SYGVKD. Here the CDR3 DNA reads TGTGCCATCAGTGAGTCCCAGGGGGCACACGAGCAGTACTTC. The encoded protein is CAISESQGAHEQYF.

The rearrangement joins TRBV10-2 to TRBJ2-2; D is tentatively TRBD1 or TRBD2 (5 bases each). CDR1 WSHSY and CDR2 SAAADI come from the germline V gene. The CDR3 has 13 amino acids. The V end was cut by 7 bases, the J end by 3 bases, with 9 bases between. CDR3 bases: TGCGCCAGCATGGGGACGGACACCGGGGAGCTGTTTTTT. Protein sequence: CASMGTDTGELFF.

V gene TRBV6-5 combines with J gene TRBJ2-7, with D perhaps matching TRBD2 (7 bases). Trimming left V 0 bases short and J 6 bases short, with 12 bases between. The CDR3 loop spans 14 amino acids. Germline CDR1 is MNHEY and CDR2 is SVGAGI. The CDR3, as DNA: TGTGCCAGCAGTTACTCGGGGGGGGCGTTCGAGCAGTACTTC. Translated: CASSYSGGAFEQYF.

The chain has TRBV7-9 and TRBJ1-2; TRBD1 might be the D (5 bases). The CDR3 is 14 residues long. Germline loops: CDR1 SEHNR, CDR2 FQNEAQ (reference sequence). V gave up 8 bases and J gave up 1 base, with 14 bases separating them. The CDR3 region has the DNA TGTGCCAGCTACTCGCAGGGAATTAACTATGGCTACACCTTC. This codes for CASYSQGINYGYTF.

This chain joins TRBV11-2 and TRBJ1-4; D gene ambiguous. Trimming took off 5 bases at V and 4 bases at J, with 26 bases between the two ends. Germline CDR1 is SGHAT and CDR2 is FQNNGV. The CDR3 spans 19 residues. The CDR3 is CASSPINARIRENNEKLFF. CDR3 sequence (DNA): TGTGCCAGCAGCCCCATCAACGCAAGGATCCGGGAGAATAATGAAAAACTGTTTTTT.

The chain uses TRBV15 and TRBJ1-2, with unresolved D. Germline V gene sequence: CDR1 LNHNV, CDR2 YYDKDF (reference sequence). This CDR3 region has 14 residues. The V and J ends lost 5 bases and 3 bases respectively, with 13 bases between them. CDR3: CATSASLTDYGYTF. In nucleotides, the CDR3 is TGTGCCACCAGCGCCTCACTGACGGACTATGGCTACACCTTC.

The V call is TRBV5-4, the J call TRBJ1-2; no clear D gene. Germline V lookup: CDR1 SGHNT, CDR2 YYREEE (reference sequence). Trimming removed 4 bases at V and 4 bases at J, with 11 bases between. The CDR3 runs 13 residues. The CDR3 loop reads CASSLGGSYGYTF. Here the CDR3 DNA reads TGTGCCAGCAGCCTCGGTGGGAGCTATGGCTACACCTTC.

The J gene is TRBJ2-2, the V gene TRBV29-1, with 8 bases lining up with TRBD1. Looked up from germline, CDR1 is SQVTM and CDR2 is ANQGSEA. With V trimmed by 7 bases and J by 5 bases, 6 bases remained unmatched. CDR3 length: 13 amino acids. The CDR3 DNA reads as TGCAGCGCGGACAGGGTTGATACCGGGGAGCTGTTTTTT. Translated, it gives CSADRVDTGELFF.